One and the same sample provided the 6 T cell receptor beta chains below, sequenced in a study of cytomegalovirus exposure and HLA in healthy donors. Primers: 60 Vbeta forward and 13 Jbeta reverse. The table came from immunoSEQ multiplex PCR; TCRdb's copy has only in-frame clones and leaves some out. The sample lists approximately 170,000 clones, more than 70% occurring once. Sequencing was done on a sample of PBMCs. The receptors shown here come from a male donor in good health and CMV-seronegative.

The V and J genes are TRBV7-9 and TRBJ2-7; 10 bases map to TRBD1. Trimming removed 1 base from V and 5 bases from J; junction bases left unmatched: 8. CDR1 is SEHNR, CDR2 FQNEAQ, per germline (reference sequence). This CDR3 comprises 16 residues. This chain's CDR3 is CASSLGAGQGRNEQYF. As DNA, the CDR3 is TGTGCCAGCAGCTTAGGGGCGGGACAGGGGAGGAACGAGCAGTACTTC.

V gene TRBV7-3 combines with J gene TRBJ1-6; D is ambiguous. The CDR3 is made up of 14 amino acids. Germline assignment: CDR1 SGHTA and CDR2 FQGTGA. V was trimmed by 5 bases and J by 10 bases, leaving 15 bases between them. CDR3 sequence reads: CASSAGSTGSPLHF. The CDR3 region has the DNA TGTGCCAGCAGCGCGGGATCCACGGGCTCACCCCTCCACTTT. Full variable domain (rest looked up from reference TRBV7-3 and TRBJ1-6): GAGVSQTPSNKVTEKGKYVELRCDPISGHTALYWYRQSLGQGPEFLIYFQGTGAADDSGLPNDRFFAVRPEGSVSTLKIQRTERGDSAVYLCASSAGSTGSPLHFGNGTRLTVT.

This clone came up once. The chain links TRBV9 to TRBJ2-3; 10 bases are a match to TRBD2. Trimming at V came to 3 bases and at J to 2 bases, leaving 6 bases not matched to a gene. The V gene's germline CDR1 is SGDLS and CDR2 YYNGEE. The length of the CDR3 is 16 residues. The CDR3 nucleotides read TGTGCCAGCAGCGCCGTAGCGGGGGGAAACACAGATACGCAGTATTTT. Protein product: CASSAVAGGNTDTQYF.

The chain joins TRBV13 to TRBJ2-5; weak D call: TRBD2 (6 bases). The end of the DNA aligns better with TRBJ2-7, so the J call may be wrong. Germline lookup yields CDR1 PRHDT and CDR2 FYEKMQ (reference sequence). The length of the CDR3 is 16 residues. The CDR3 spells CASSLGIAENSYEQYF. CDR3 DNA: TGTGCCAGCAGCTTAGGAATAGCGGAGAACTCCTACGAGCAGTACTTC.

The genes are TRBV2 and TRBJ2-5; TRBD1 aligns across 9 bases. Germline CDR1 reads SNHLY; CDR2 reads FYNNEI. Trimming at V came to 2 bases and at J to 5 bases, leaving 6 bases not matched to a gene. This CDR3 has 15 residues. DNA for the CDR3: TGTGCCAGCAGTGAAAGGGACAGGGTTCGGGAGACCCAGTACTTC. Translation: CASSERDRVRETQYF.

The rearrangement joins TRBV18 to TRBJ1-4, with TRBD1 as a possible D gene (6 bases). This CDR3 spans 14 amino acids. Trimming pared 6 bases from V and 4 bases from J, leaving 12 bases between. CDR1 is KGHSH, CDR2 LQKENI, per germline. CDR3 region: CASSQGGSNEKLFF. CDR3 sequence (DNA): TGTGCCAGCTCTCAAGGGGGAAGTAATGAAAAACTGTTTTTT.